Listed below are T cell receptor beta chains from one sample, sequenced in a study of T cells in Graves' hyperthyroidism and ophthalmopathy. In TCRdb, the multiplex PCR reads were re-called with MiXCR into one record per CDR3 protein. Of approximately 620,000 distinct CDR3 sequences listed, 16% were seen once; the top ten hold roughly 3.5%. The sequencing input was blood. The receptors shown here come from a woman aged 40 to 55 with Graves' ophthalmopathy. Each CDR3 is given with its conserved first and last residue. The D gene is left open where the match is weak. Expanded clones get a size class; other rows say once, few or many, or leave the size out.

clone_size | d_call | j_call | v_call | cdr3_nt | cdr3_aa
many | NA | TRBJ2-3 | TRBV3-1 | TGTGCCAGCAGCCAGTTTGCCAGTATGGATACGCAGTATTTT | CASSQFASMDTQYF
NA | TRBD1 | TRBJ2-5 | TRBV7-9 | TGTGCCAGCAGCTCCGAGGGGACAGTACCTCCGTACTTC | CASSSEGTVPPYF
many | NA | TRBJ2-7 | TRBV11-2 | TGTGCCAGCAGTTCGGGATTTTCTTCCTACGAGCAGTACTTC | CASSSGFSSYEQYF
many | TRBD1 | TRBJ2-1 | TRBV5-1 | TGCGCCAGCAGCCTGGACAGGGGGAAAGTCAATGAGCAGTTCTTC | CASSLDRGKVNEQFF
few | NA | TRBJ2-2 | TRBV29-1 | TGCAGCGTTGAGGAGGGAAAGGGATCCGGGGAGCTGTTTTTT | CSVEEGKGSGELFF
few | NA | TRBJ2-7 | TRBV27 | TGTGCCAGCAACCACAGGGGAGGCGAGCAGTACTTC | CASNHRGGEQYF
many | TRBD1 | TRBJ2-3 | TRBV11-2 | TGTGCCAGCAGGCAAGGGACAGGGGCGATGACAGATACGCAGTATTTT | CASRQGTGAMTDTQYF
many | TRBD2 | TRBJ2-7 | TRBV11-2 | TGTGCCAGCAGCTTTACGAGCGGGAGCTACGAGCAGTACTTC | CASSFTSGSYEQYF
many | NA | TRBJ1-5 | TRBV20-1 | TGCAGTGCTAGAACAGGGAGAACAATCAATAGCAATCAGCCCCAGCATTTT | CSARTGRTINSNQPQHF
many | NA | TRBJ1-4 | TRBV18 | TGTGCCAGCTCACCCGACAGCCTGATGAAAAAACTGTTTTTT | CASSPDSLMKKLFF
many | NA | TRBJ1-2 | TRBV3-1 | TGTGCCAGCAGCCAGGCAGTAGGAACCGCCCCTAACTATGGCTACACCTTC | CASSQAVGTAPNYGYTF